This entry is about one TCR beta chain. This clonotype has a count of ten or more. Its recognized antigen is unknown. No quality values exist for individual bases; no much larger clone is one base distant. This record belongs to a study of T cells in Graves' hyperthyroidism and ophthalmopathy (dated by TCRdb to between 2018 and 2020). At the level of the whole study: Peripheral blood was sampled at the time of initial diagnosis, prior to any treatment. To identify distinguishing TCR V-J signatures, a discovery cohort of 95 to 100 patients was used, comprising 43 with Graves' ophthalmopathy and around 60 with stable Graves' hyperthyroidism. Prospective prediction of ophthalmopathy was tested in an independent validation cohort of approximately 18 hyperthyroidism patients and some 17 patients who later progressed to ophthalmopathy. The 100 discovery patients were divided at random into training and test sets in a 7:3 ratio. In about six Graves' hyperthyroidism patients, the study also compared T-cell repertoires from thyroid tissue with T-cell repertoires from blood. Once sampling was done, hyperthyroidism patients were given methimazole at a starting dose of 30 mg daily, whereas ophthalmopathy patients were given high-dose intravenous methylprednisolone. The paper reports TCR Vbeta CDR3 sequencing of some 140 peripheral blood samples: around 45 ophthalmopathy, under 85 hyperthyroidism and approximately 17 progressor patients. Points the paper makes about the study in general: A 13 V-J signature model separated ophthalmopathy from stable hyperthyroidism, with approximately 86% sensitivity and roughly 81% specificity in cross-validation and 80%/75% in testing. Most expanded thyroid clonotypes (frequency above 0.001) were also detected in blood, suggesting blood repertoires may reflect thyroid immune responses. During validation, the model predicted progression to ophthalmopathy a median of approximately 7 months ahead of onset, with around 65% sensitivity and 72.22% specificity. Sample size was not statistically predetermined, and investigators were not blinded to group allocation.

CDR1 and CDR2, per the germline V gene, are MDHEN and SYDVKM. Including the terminal cysteine and phenylalanine, the CDR3 comprises 17 residues. The DNA shown is the 51-base CDR3, in frame from base 1. Trimmed from V: 3 bases; trimmed from J: 5 bases; junction bases lacking a gene match: 14. TCR beta CDR3 regions were amplified from RNA transcripts. The TCR CDR3 was subjected to a first round of RT-PCR using the HTBI primer set and the Qiagen OneStep RT-PCR kit. A second multiplex PCR round built the libraries, followed by size selection and purification. Paired-end sequencing of the libraries was performed with 100 bp reads on an Illumina HiSeq2000. For the original study's pipeline: Raw data were processed with SOAPnuke, discarding reads with adapters, uncalled bases, mean Phred below 15, or no exact constant-primer or identifier match. COPE v1.2.5 was used to merge high-quality paired reads, and clonotypes were defined as unique nucleotide sequences. MiTCR v1.1 was used to align clonotypes to the IMGT TRBV, TRBD and TRBJ reference segments. The analysis was restricted to V-J combinations with a frequency above 0.0001, which together covered 99.2% of the repertoires. The TCS score was defined as the ratio of F50 (clonal expansion) to E x V (chaos), calculated using BLOSUM62-based TCRdist between CDR3 peptides within each V-J. Welch's t-statistics and random forest reduced several hundred V-J features to 10 to 15, which were used in a naive Bayes classifier (R e1071). TCRdb cleaned the public reads at Q25 with fastp, built clones with MiXCR and kept in-frame beta chains. Rows are unified per CDR3 protein, each entry keeping the most common DNA and genes. The V and J calls here are based on TCRdb, not the publication. A total of 280,000 or so distinct CDR3 sequences appear in this sample, around a quarter of them only once. The ten largest clonotypes hold around 30% of the sample.

Hyperthyroidism patients were newly diagnosed, had a disease duration of under 2 months, and were aged 18 to 65 years. The study excluded patients with uncontrolled infections, other autoimmune diseases, pregnancy or lactation. Diagnoses were established on the basis of clinical symptoms, serum thyroxine and TRAb, thyroid ultrasound, and orbital computed tomography. For progressor patients, blood was drawn at the first diagnosis of hyperthyroidism, before any ophthalmopathy symptoms had appeared. Ficoll-Paque density gradient centrifugation was used to isolate PBMCs from approximately 10 ml of fresh peripheral blood. Progressor patients were first diagnosed with Graves' hyperthyroidism and then developed ophthalmopathy during follow-up. Total RNA was extracted using Trizol reagent, and RNA quality was assessed on an Agilent 2100 Bioanalyzer.

Sequenced input: blood. The TCR originated in a man aged 40-49 years with Graves' hyperthyroidism that later progressed to Graves' ophthalmopathy. The rearranged segments are TRBV28 and TRBJ2-5; TRBD2 agrees with 8 junctional bases. The DNA sequence reads TGTGCCAGCAGTTTGATTAGCGGGAATAAATGGGTTGAGACCCAGTACTTC. The encoded protein is CASSLISGNKWVETQYF.